This paragraph covers one T cell receptor beta chain sequence. Its specific antigen is unknown. Base qualities are not provided; no much larger clone lies one nucleotide away. The CDR3 goes from the cysteine to the phenylalanine over 16 residues. Only the CDR3 part of the read is kept: 48 bases, read in frame from the first base. V is cut by 5 bases and J by 5 bases, and the space between the germline ends is 18 bases. The germline V gene specifies SGHTA as CDR1 and FQGTGA as CDR2. This sample is part of a study of cytomegalovirus exposure and HLA in healthy donors (dated by TCRdb to between 2016 and 2019). In the study overall: According to a later analysis, the 120 or so validation repertoires were produced on the same platform as the roughly 600 repertoires of the first cohort. The study aimed to test whether signatures of past pathogen exposure could be identified by cataloging public T cell receptors. In addition to the first cohort of around 670 subjects, a separate validation cohort of approximately 130 different subjects was used. High-throughput TCR immunosequencing, statistical association of individual TCRs with disease status, and machine learning were combined to predict cytomegalovirus infection status. Findings and caveats that apply to the study as a whole: Subsequent analysis determined that TCRs grouped into clusters in the first cohort also showed a tendency toward co-occurrence across the roughly 110 validation repertoires, and 90% to 95% of cluster scores exceeded 0. In vitro tests confirmed that a few of the cytomegalovirus-associated TCR beta chains recognize cytomegalovirus antigens. A later analysis lacked HLA typing for the validation cohort, so it scored co-occurrence in that cohort across all 110 or so repertoires. According to the authors, the approach could potentially be generalized to other disease states and immunological phenotypes. Cytomegalovirus status was reported to be diagnosed by the classifier with high specificity and sensitivity in both the original and validation cohorts. In the study, 164 TCR beta chains were listed as associated with cytomegalovirus. Across donors, most TCR sequences were observed very rarely, whereas some public TCRs were present in many individuals.

Separate from the approximately 670-subject first cohort, the validation cohort of around 130 subjects was the group to which the donors belonged. Receptors were amplified or captured by the immunoSEQ multiplex PCR assay. In the paper's pipeline: A statistical classification framework was developed to diagnose cytomegalovirus status using the catalog of TCR beta chain sequences. TCRdb obtained this table from immuneACCESS and retained in-frame rearrangements with V and J assigned. These tables miss some clones; where compared with another copy, unresolved V genes account for less than half of the shortfall, and the remainder is unexplained. V and J calls and clone size are as listed in that table; D and trimming were resolved from the DNA. The sample table records 250,000 to 350,000 clones; about nine tenths of these occur just once. Of the sample, approximately 1.2% is held by the ten largest clones.

The sample was PBMCs. The TCR comes from a woman aged 25-40 years in good health and CMV-seropositive. Recombination linked TRBV7-3 to TRBJ2-2; a tentative D call is TRBD1 (6 bases match). CDR3 loop: CASSPDMMGATGELFF. The DNA reads as follows: TGTGCCAGCAGCCCGGACATGATGGGGGCAACCGGGGAGCTGTTTTTT. Reference TRBV7-3 and TRBJ2-2 genes cover what lies past the CDR3, so the full variable domain is GAGVSQTPSNKVTEKGKYVELRCDPISGHTALYWYRQSLGQGPEFLIYFQGTGAADDSGLPNDRFFAVRPEGSVSTLKIQRTERGDSAVYLCASSPDMMGATGELFFGEGSRLTVL.